This TCR beta chain is from a study of blood T cell repertoires in COVID-19. Across the study: Collection of acute and convalescent COVID-19 samples took place in the United States, Italy and Spain. The cDNA or gDNA used as material had been derived from T cells, B-cell-depleted T cells, or PBMCs.

CDR1 is SQVTM, CDR2 ANQGSEA, per germline. Trimming at V came to 4 bases and at J to 3 bases, leaving 7 bases not matched to a gene. The CDR3 covers 14 residues. This clone was detected a few times. Authors' data handling: How many nucleated cells were present was estimated from reference gene primer amplification. Assay: immunoSEQ multiplex PCR; the TCRdb copy retains only in-frame clones and omits some. V, J and clone size are taken as reported in that table, and D and trimming were inferred from the DNA itself. The sample lists 120,000 or so clones; about 86% were seen once. This clonotype was sampled from a woman in her fifties or sixties with acute or convalescent COVID-19. The J gene is TRBJ1-2, the V gene TRBV29-1; TRBD1 matches 8 bases. The sequenced sample consisted of peripheral blood. The CDR3 here is CSVASGGADYGYTF. CDR3 DNA: TGCAGCGTTGCATCAGGGGGCGCCGACTATGGCTACACCTTC.